One and the same sample provided the 5 T cell receptor beta chains below, sequenced in a study of T cells in Graves' hyperthyroidism and ophthalmopathy. There were TCR beta CDR3 regions amplified from RNA transcripts. HTBI primers were used for first-round RT-PCR of the TCR CDR3. MiXCR was run by TCRdb on the multiplex PCR reads, yielding one entry per CDR3 protein. The profile shows 310,000 or so distinct CDR3 sequences, about 17% of them singletons. Sample: blood. These receptors were taken from a woman aged 55-69 years with Graves' ophthalmopathy.

This clonotype showed up many times. The chain couples TRBV20-1 to TRBJ2-3; 12 bases are shared with TRBD2. Trimming cost V 3 bases and J 5 bases; bases outside gene matches: 18. Germline V gives CDR1 DFQATT, CDR2 SNEGSKA (reference sequence). The CDR3 is made up of 19 amino acids. The CDR3 DNA sequence: TGCAGTGCTAGGGTCCCTAGCGGGAGGGCCCTTATACGCGAAGATACGCAGTATTTT. Its translation: CSARVPSGRALIREDTQYF.

The chain employs TRBV6-4 and TRBJ1-1; D may be TRBD1 (5 bases). The CDR3 extends over 13 amino acids. The V end was cut by 6 bases, the J end by 0 bases, with 8 bases between. Germline V CDR1 and CDR2: MRHNA, SNTAGT. CDR3 protein: CASRSGLNTEAFF. The CDR3 DNA sequence: TGTGCCAGCAGGTCAGGGTTGAACACTGAAGCTTTCTTT.

At least ten counts were recorded for this clonotype. The rearrangement links TRBV27 to TRBJ1-1; D perhaps matches TRBD1 (5 bases). The CDR3 has 15 residues. Germline lookup yields CDR1 MNHEY and CDR2 SMNVEV (reference sequence). V was trimmed by 3 bases and J by 4 bases, leaving 15 bases between them. The CDR3 loop is CASSLKVGLGTEAFF. The CDR3 DNA follows: TGTGCCAGCAGTTTGAAGGTGGGGCTTGGCACTGAAGCTTTCTTT.

The chain has TRBV5-1 and TRBJ2-1; 10 positions agree with TRBD1. In germline, CDR1 is SGHRS, CDR2 YFSETQ. V shed 2 bases and J 6 bases; nucleotides not matched to a gene: 5. The CDR3 sequence is 15 residues long. The CDR3 DNA sequence: TGCGCCAGCAGCTTCCGGACAGGGGGGGTCAATGAGCAGTTCTTC. It encodes CASSFRTGGVNEQFF.

This clonotype was seen at least ten times. This chain uses TRBV6-6 with TRBJ1-1, with 8 bases aligning to TRBD1. This CDR3 is built from 14 residues. After removal of 2 bases from V and 4 bases from J, the junction contained 3 bases not matched to a gene. From germline, CDR1 is MNHNY and CDR2 SVGAGI (reference sequence). The CDR3 loop is CASSYQGAGTEAFF. The CDR3 DNA reads as TGTGCCAGCAGTTACCAGGGGGCTGGCACTGAAGCTTTCTTT.